A single TCR beta chain is shown here with its context. The data were obtained in a study of regulatory T cells in long-lasting Graves disease. Time point given: persistent/refractory GD, antithyroid drugs over 5 years with positive TRAb. Scientists built the TCR library using RNA that was extracted from PBMCs. The TCR beta library used iRepertoire HTBI primers with Arm-PCR amplification of CDR3. TCRdb reprocessed the multiplex PCR reads via MiXCR and lists one record per CDR3 protein. This sample has some 450,000 distinct CDR3 sequences, with around a quarter found just once. This CDR3 has 12 amino acids. CDR1 is SQVTM and CDR2 is ANQGSEA in the germline V gene. Trimming removed 7 bases from V and 7 bases from J; junction bases left unmatched: 4.

This chain uses TRBV29-1 with TRBJ1-5; 10 nucleotides match TRBD1. Material: peripheral blood mononuclear cells (PBMCs), obtained when the disease was refractory, from a patient treated with antithyroid drugs. This clonotype originated in a female donor with Graves disease. This CDR3 reads CSAGTGVQPQHF. The DNA of the CDR3 is TGCAGCGCCGGGACAGGGGTCCAGCCCCAGCATTTT.